This T cell receptor beta chain was recorded in a study of cytomegalovirus exposure and HLA in healthy donors. CDR1 is MNHEY and CDR2 is SVGAGI in the germline V gene. Trimming at V came to 6 bases and at J to 3 bases, leaving 7 bases not matched to a gene. CDR3 length: 14 amino acids. PCR primers comprised 60 Vbeta and 13 Jbeta primers. The table came from immunoSEQ multiplex PCR; TCRdb's copy has only in-frame clones and leaves some out. The table includes 150,000 to 200,000 clones, about 81% detected once. General study points: Sequencing depth roughly uniform across donors was assumed in presence/absence analyses.

With regard to this clone: As yet, its antigen is unknown.

Sequencing was performed on PBMCs. This chain connects TRBV6-5 to TRBJ2-5, with TRBD1 identical over 7 bases. The clonotype comes from a young woman in good health and CMV-seronegative. The CDR3 region is CASRKTGNKETQYF. The CDR3 DNA is TGTGCCAGCAGAAAGACAGGGAACAAAGAGACCCAGTACTTC.